This T cell receptor beta chain derives from a study of blood T cell repertoires in COVID-19. At the level of the study: Both acute and convalescent COVID-19 samples were obtained from the United States, Italy and Spain. T cells, B-cell-depleted T cells, or PBMCs supplied cDNA or gDNA.

After removal of 5 bases from V and 4 bases from J, the junction contained 8 bases not matched to a gene. This CDR3 comprises 15 residues. Per the germline V gene, CDR1 is LNHDA and CDR2 is SQIVND (reference sequence). In the authors' workflow: Reference gene primer amplification gave nucleated cell count estimates. Some clones are missing from TCRdb's copy, which holds only in-frame ones; the method was immunoSEQ multiplex PCR. The V and J calls and clone size come from that table; D and trimming were worked out from the DNA. The sample records approximately 38,000 clones, 75% to 95% being singletons.

V and J are TRBV19 and TRBJ1-1, with 9 bases that match TRBD1. The specimen was peripheral blood. The clonotype originates from a woman of 80 years or more with acute or convalescent COVID-19. In DNA form, the CDR3 reads TGTGCCAGTAGTCTCGAAGGACAGGGGAGCACTGAAGCTTTCTTT. Translating it yields CASSLEGQGSTEAFF.